This entry is about one T cell receptor beta chain. The antigen this receptor binds is unknown. Base qualities are not provided; no much larger clone lies one nucleotide away. TCRbeta CDR3 regions were amplified from genomic DNA using the immunoSEQ Assay, a bias-controlled multiplex PCR. On the study's bioinformatics: The number of nucleated cells in each sample was estimated by amplification of reference gene primers within the assay. To quantify the absolute abundance of each unique TCRbeta CDR3 rearrangement, sequence reads were collapsed and filtered. Productive Simpson clonality was computed per sample as the square root of Simpson's diversity index over productive rearrangements. TCRdb holds this immuneACCESS table with in-frame rearrangements only. Some clones are missing; in checked studies, unresolved V genes explain under half, and the rest has no known cause. Clonal size and the V and J genes are those of that table, whereas D and trimming came from the DNA. Within this sample are a few hundred thousand clones, with approximately 80% of them counted one time only. Of the sample, around 18% falls within the top ten clones.

The entry originates in a study of blood T cell repertoires in COVID-19 (dated by TCRdb to the early 2020s). Looking at the study overall: Collaborator samples came from the United States, Italy and Spain and covered acute and convalescent phases of COVID-19. The prospective study material was composed of cDNA or gDNA derived from T cells, B-cell-depleted T cells, or PBMCs. Subjects who had been exposed to COVID-19, were actively infected with it, or had recovered from it provided the deeply sampled blood TCRbeta repertoires that made up the dataset. The repertoires were made available in a free public database intended to serve as a resource for research on the immune response to SARS-CoV-2. The samples were drawn from the first 160 participants of the ongoing ImmuneRACE study and from more than 1,000 subjects provided by 6 global collaborators. The sample metadata nearly always contained a de-identified subject ID, COVID-19 status, age in years and sex. Where available, HLA class I and class II types were taken from metadata supplied by the sample provider and were not determined by assay-based typing. Overall study outcomes, separate from this receptor: Clinical and demographic metadata were provided uncurated, with the amount varying by source and participant.

Each collaborating institution followed its own protocols to collect whole blood in K2EDTA tubes. For TCRbeta analysis, collaborators shipped samples as frozen whole blood, isolated PBMCs, or DNA extracted from either of those sample types. CDR1 and CDR2 are read off the germline V gene as MNHEY and SVGEGT. The CDR3 covers 16 residues, taking in both the cysteine and the phenylalanine. This entry keeps only the CDR3 DNA: 48 bases, framed from base 1. Clipping removes 2 bases from V and 8 bases from J, with 4 as the unmatched junction base count. This sequence was found in a woman aged 80 or older with active or convalescent COVID-19. The material sequenced was peripheral blood. The chain is assembled from TRBV6-2 or TRBV6-3 and TRBJ2-1, and 15 bases in between align with TRBD2. For the CDR3, the sequence is CASSYGLAGGGYEQFF. The DNA is as follows: TGTGCCAGCAGTTACGGACTAGCGGGAGGGGGTTATGAGCAGTTCTTC.